One sample yielded the 2 T cell receptor beta chains listed below, sequenced in a study of blood T cell repertoires in COVID-19. Method: immunoSEQ multiplex PCR; TCRdb's copy keeps in-frame clones and lacks some. Of about 300,000 clones in the sample, roughly 90% were seen once. The sequenced material came from peripheral blood. The origin of the receptors is a woman in her thirties with COVID-19, enrolled during active disease.

V gene TRBV6-5 combines with J gene TRBJ2-7; perhaps TRBD1 as D (6 bases). V shed 6 bases and J shed 0 bases, with 12 bases lying between them. The CDR3 loop spans 14 amino acids. The germline gives CDR1 MNHEY, CDR2 SVGAGI. The CDR3 loop reads CASSRRGPSYEQYF. CDR3 nucleotides: TGTGCCAGCAGCCGCAGGGGCCCCTCCTACGAGCAGTACTTC.

The genes are TRBV30 and TRBJ2-1, with a possible D match to TRBD2 (5 bases). Trimming shortened V by 2 bases and J by 9 bases, and 8 bases separated the two germline ends. CDR3 length: 11 residues. In germline, CDR1 is GTSNPN, CDR2 SVGIG (reference sequence). The CDR3, as DNA: TGTGCCTGGAGTCTTGAGGGTGAGCAGTTCTTC. This gives the protein CAWSLEGEQFF.